This TCR beta chain was obtained from a study of blood T cells in healthy people across ages. General observations from the study: Whereas aged donors had fewer naive CD4+ cells, long-lived donors had more of them and higher diversity.

Researchers isolated at least 6.5 million PBMCs per sample. J was trimmed by 5 bases and V by 1 base; bases with no gene match: 7. CDR3 length equals 16 residues. Germline CDR1 is SGHAT and CDR2 is FQNNGV. This clonotype showed up just a few times. Its target is unknown. Then a second PCR, running roughly 7 to 11 cycles, was carried out with a sample-barcoded 5' primer and a J-beta primer mix. TCRdb analysed the 5' RACE reads with MiXCR anew, one entry per CDR3 protein. The sample includes some 900,000 distinct CDR3 sequences, roughly 43% of them seen just once. The J gene is TRBJ2-5, the V gene TRBV11-2, with 10 bases matching TRBD1. The sequence was collected from a man aged 25-45 years in good health. The sample consisted of blood. The CDR3 DNA reads as TGTGCCAGCAGCTTAGGGGACAGGGGTCGGTTGGAGACCCAGTACTTC. Translation gives CASSLGDRGRLETQYF.